The rows below give T cell receptor beta chains drawn from one sample of a study of T cells in localized non-small cell lung cancer. Sequenced by immunoSEQ multiplex PCR; TCRdb stores in-frame clones only, minus some. This table has fewer than 60,000 clones, about 80% appearing once. This material consisted of peripheral blood, taken before any cancer treatment. Every receptor here comes from a female donor aged 60 or older with stage II squamous cell lung carcinoma. The conserved cysteine and the conserved F or W are not part of the CDR3 here. The D gene is left open where the match is weak. Expanded clones get a size class; other rows say once, few or many, or leave the size out.

ASRSSYNEQF TRBJ2-1 TRBV6-5 NA NA
ASSPPPGRKTQY TRBJ2-5 TRBV7-2 NA once
ASSLSFRETQPQH TRBJ1-5 TRBV5-6 NA NA
ASSLVVGNTEAF TRBJ1-1 TRBV7-6 NA few
SVDPVGGASYGYT TRBJ1-2 TRBV29-1 NA NA
ASSLTRGPTYEQY TRBJ2-7 TRBV9 NA NA
ATSRFRAADSPLH TRBJ1-6 TRBV15 NA NA
ASSLEQGAYGYT TRBJ1-2 TRBV5-1 NA NA
ASTPPGSYEQY TRBJ2-7 TRBV5-6 NA once
ASSAYANYGYT TRBJ1-2 TRBV27 NA NA
ASSIAGAGSSGNTIY TRBJ1-3 TRBV19 NA once
ASSLYRIGELF TRBJ2-2 TRBV6-6 NA NA
ASSLTRTENTEAF TRBJ1-1 TRBV7-9 NA few
AISESWRGSPGPQETQY TRBJ2-5 TRBV10-3 NA once
AISESSGGGSGANVLT TRBJ2-6 TRBV10-3 TRBD2 NA
ASRGQGSEAF TRBJ1-1 TRBV6-6 TRBD1 NA
ASSLVGERGYT TRBJ1-2 TRBV7-9 NA NA
ASSEDLGQPQH TRBJ1-5 TRBV2 NA NA
SVEGQSNEKLF TRBJ1-4 TRBV29-1 TRBD1 NA
ASRPIAGGHNEQF TRBJ2-1 TRBV19 TRBD2 NA
ASSEVGGTSGGNQETQY TRBJ2-5 TRBV6-1 TRBD2 NA
ASSALDTFTNEQF TRBJ2-1 TRBV9 NA NA
ASTDRWGGRDTEAF TRBJ1-1 TRBV5-6 NA NA
ASSFKGGDPNSGNTIY TRBJ1-3 TRBV7-2 NA NA
ASSLGMNTEAF TRBJ1-1 TRBV13 NA few
ASSPGRQGGRGTEAF TRBJ1-1 TRBV19 TRBD1 NA
ASSEALGIPYNEQF TRBJ2-1 TRBV2 NA NA
ASSLQGTANYGYT TRBJ1-2 TRBV6-1 NA NA
ASSLIGGDGYT TRBJ1-2 TRBV5-1 TRBD1 NA
ASSGRGGNEEQF TRBJ2-1 TRBV5-4 TRBD2 NA
AWSVQGGGNQPQH TRBJ1-5 TRBV30 NA once
ASSDLTGVGQPQH TRBJ1-5 TRBV10-1 TRBD1 NA
ASSLEANTEAF TRBJ1-1 TRBV7-9 NA NA
ASSLGTSGGYNEQF TRBJ2-1 TRBV7-2 TRBD2 NA
ASSLAMGRNSPLH TRBJ1-6 TRBV11-2 NA NA
ASSEIQNQPQH TRBJ1-5 TRBV2 NA NA
ASSPRQGFRNTEAF TRBJ1-1 TRBV18 TRBD1 NA
ASSQQGSSYEQY TRBJ2-7 TRBV11-3 TRBD1 NA
AISGDLDPYEQY TRBJ2-7 TRBV10-3 NA NA
AFRVCNYGYT TRBJ1-2 TRBV30 NA NA
ASSLDTSYEQY TRBJ2-7 TRBV5-1 NA NA
ASSLHGSGGAGELF TRBJ2-2 TRBV7-2 TRBD2 NA
ASSYPTKGSSYT TRBJ1-2 TRBV6-7 NA few
ASGRHQPQH TRBJ1-5 TRBV6-1 NA NA
SARDPNTQY TRBJ2-3 TRBV20-1 NA NA
ASSATSGGPSTDTQY TRBJ2-3 TRBV9 TRBD2 NA
ASSEGAYTIY TRBJ1-3 TRBV2 NA NA
ASSRSGNTDTQY TRBJ2-3 TRBV5-1 NA NA
ASSLSQQGSKYGYT TRBJ1-2 TRBV7-2 NA many
ASGFQVPNQPQH TRBJ1-5 TRBV2 NA once
ASSLEGGAYNEQF TRBJ2-1 TRBV7-7 NA NA
ASSLPI TRBJ1-1 TRBV5-8 NA few
ASSPFTQKGRNQPQH TRBJ1-5 TRBV19 NA NA
ASKPGVINTEAF TRBJ1-1 TRBV2 NA NA
AISELGTASYGYT TRBJ1-2 TRBV10-3 TRBD1 NA
ASSETGQASRGYT TRBJ1-2 TRBV2 TRBD1 NA
ASRQTGETGELF TRBJ2-2 TRBV25-1 NA NA
ASSVAHWSANTGELF TRBJ2-2 TRBV9 NA NA
ASGFGPGFQETQY TRBJ2-5 TRBV5-6 NA NA
ASTAGSYNEQF TRBJ2-1 TRBV6-6 NA NA